Below are 21 T cell receptor beta chains sequenced from a single sample in a study of shared clonotypes between healthy human individuals. Naive CD8 cells lacked CD45RO, underwent positive selection for CCR7 and left out terminally differentiated effector memory CD45RA+ cells. Profiling relied on immunoSEQ multiplex PCR, and the TCRdb table lists in-frame clones only, not all of them. The profile shows around 2,100,000 clones, about 95% of them singletons. The sequenced material came from naive CD8+ T cells sorted from blood. These receptors originate from a man between 18 and 35 years old in good health.

This chain links TRBV10-3 with TRBJ1-2, with D maybe TRBD1 (6 bases). V was cut by 0 bases and J by 8 bases, with 13 bases left in between. Germline values: CDR1 ENHRY, CDR2 SYGVKD. The CDR3 is 14 amino acids. The CDR3 spells CAISESPGGKGYTF. As DNA, the CDR3 is TGTGCCATCAGTGAGTCGCCCGGGGGCAAAGGCTACACCTTC.

The rearrangement joins TRBV9 to TRBJ1-1, with TRBD1 matching over 7 bases. CDR1 and CDR2 (germline): SGDLS, YYNGEE. Germline trimming cut 0 bases from V and 10 bases from J; bases unmatched to any gene: 18. This CDR3 has 17 residues. CDR3 coding DNA: TGTGCCAGCAGCGTAGAGGGTCATCAGGGGGTCGGATCCTCAGCTTTCTTT. Amino acids: CASSVEGHQGVGSSAFF.

V gene TRBV9 combines with J gene TRBJ2-1; 7 positions agree with TRBD2. The germline gives CDR1 SGDLS, CDR2 YYNGEE. This CDR3 is built from 17 residues. The V and J ends lost 1 base and 8 bases, in that order; junction bases with no gene match: 15. The DNA for the CDR3 is TGTGCCAGCAGCGTACAATCGGCGGGAGCGATGGGCGATGAGCAGTTCTTC. It codes for CASSVQSAGAMGDEQFF.

The rearrangement joins TRBV11-2 to TRBJ2-7, with 7 bases matching TRBD2. The CDR3 loop spans 15 amino acids. The V and J ends lost 5 bases and 7 bases, in that order; junction bases with no gene match: 14. Germline V gene sequence: CDR1 SGHAT, CDR2 FQNNGV. The chain's CDR3 is CASSPGQGGLREQYF. For the CDR3, the DNA is TGTGCCAGCAGCCCTGGGCAGGGAGGGTTGCGGGAGCAGTACTTC. Complete variable domain (other parts from reference TRBV11-2 and TRBJ2-7): EAGVAQSPRYKIIEKRQSVAFWCNPISGHATLYWYQQILGQGPKLLIQFQNNGVVDDSQLPKDRFSAERLKGVDSTLKIQPAKLEDSAVYLCASSPGQGGLREQYFGPGTRLTVT.

The chain is built from TRBV27 and TRBJ2-7; D ambiguous. CDR3 length: 16 residues. Germline V gene sequence: CDR1 MNHEY, CDR2 SMNVEV (reference sequence). Between the trimmed V and J ends, which lost 2 bases and 2 bases, there was a span of 16 bases. The CDR3 coding sequence is TGTGCCAGCAGTTTAGTCGGGCCTGCCGAACCCTACGAGCAGTACTTC. It specifies CASSLVGPAEPYEQYF.

The chain uses TRBV5-4 and TRBJ1-6; possible D gene TRBD1, 6 bases. V lost 0 bases and J 8 bases, leaving 12 bases between the germline ends. CDR1 and CDR2 (germline): SGHNT, YYREEE (reference sequence). The CDR3 length is 15 residues. The chain's CDR3 is CASSLELEGDSPLHF. The CDR3 DNA sequence: TGTGCCAGCAGCTTGGAGTTGGAGGGGGATTCACCCCTCCACTTT.

This clone came up a few times. The chain carries TRBV19 and TRBJ1-5; D call uncertain. The CDR3 length is 15 residues. With 5 bases removed from V and 0 bases from J, the gap between germline ends came to 11 bases. Per the germline V gene, CDR1 is LNHDA and CDR2 is SQIVND (reference sequence). CDR3: CASSPDGYSNQPQHF. The CDR3 nucleotides read TGTGCCAGTAGTCCGGACGGGTATAGCAATCAGCCCCAGCATTTT.

This chain uses TRBV19 with TRBJ1-2, with D unresolved. Deletions cut 1 base from V and 2 bases from J, with 8 bases between. Looked up from germline, CDR1 is LNHDA and CDR2 is SQIVND (reference sequence). The CDR3 totals 14 residues. The CDR3: CASSIVGGNYGYTF. The CDR3 nucleotides read TGTGCCAGTAGTATAGTCGGAGGGAACTATGGCTACACCTTC. Supplemented by reference TRBV19 and TRBJ1-2, the full variable domain reads DGGITQSPKYLFRKEGQNVTLSCEQNLNHDAMYWYRQDPGQGLRLIYYSQIVNDFQKGDIAEGYSVSREKKESFPLTVTSAQKNPTAFYLCASSIVGGNYGYTFGSGTRLTVV.

This clone was counted a single time. The chain combines TRBV5-5 with TRBJ1-1, with D tentatively TRBD1 (6 bases). Trimming pared 6 bases from V and 4 bases from J, leaving 16 bases between. Germline V CDR1 and CDR2: SGHKS, YYEKEE (reference sequence). The CDR3 is made up of 14 amino acids. This chain's CDR3 is CASTTGYISTEAFF. The CDR3 region has the DNA TGTGCCAGCACCACAGGGTACATCAGCACTGAAGCTTTCTTT.

This chain uses TRBV5-1 with TRBJ1-6; maybe TRBD1 (6 bases). Germline CDR1 SGHRS, CDR2 YFSETQ. The CDR3 spans 15 residues. V lost 0 bases and J 10 bases, leaving 14 bases between the germline ends. The CDR3, as DNA: TGCGCCAGCAGCTTGGCCAGGGGTATTGTATCACCCCTCCACTTT. It codes for CASSLARGIVSPLHF.

The chain joins TRBV2 to TRBJ2-3; TRBD1 is a possible D gene (5 bases). Germline V gives CDR1 SNHLY, CDR2 FYNNEI. CDR3 size: 17 residues. Trimming removed 0 bases from V and 0 bases from J, with 13 bases in between. CDR3 protein: CASSEARVAYSTDTQYF. The CDR3 nucleotides are TGTGCCAGCAGTGAAGCCAGGGTTGCCTATAGCACAGATACGCAGTATTTT.

The V and J genes are TRBV4-1 and TRBJ1-3; a possible D gene is TRBD1 (5 bases). Germline V gene sequence: CDR1 MGHRA, CDR2 YSYEKL. The V and J ends lost 1 base and 3 bases respectively, with 19 bases between them. The CDR3 length is 18 residues. CDR3 DNA sequence: TGCGCCAGCAGCCAAGGAAGAACGTCAGGGTCCGTTGGAAACACCATATATTTT. Translating it yields CASSQGRTSGSVGNTIYF.

The chain is built from TRBV5-1 and TRBJ1-5; no definite D call. Germline V gene lookup returns CDR1 SGHRS and CDR2 YFSETQ. The germline V and J ends were trimmed by 8 bases and 2 bases, with 2 bases remaining between them. The CDR3 totals 10 residues. The CDR3 loop is CARGNQPQHF. CDR3 bases: TGCGCCAGGGGCAATCAGCCCCAGCATTTT.

The chain's CDR3 is CASSFQTDTQYF. The CDR3 DNA reads as TGTGCCAGCAGCTTTCAGACAGATACGCAGTATTTT. This sequence joins TRBV11-1 and TRBJ2-3; D gene unclear. Between the trimmed V and J ends, which lost 3 bases and 3 bases, there was a span of 4 bases. From germline, CDR1 is SGHAT and CDR2 FQDESV (reference sequence). This CDR3 comprises 12 residues.

This clone was picked up one time. J is TRBJ2-5 and V is TRBV5-1, with 11 bases aligning to TRBD1. Germline loops: CDR1 SGHRS, CDR2 YFSETQ. The length of the CDR3 is 15 residues. V lost 4 bases to trimming and J lost 2 bases; unmatched junction nucleotides: 4. CDR3 sequence reads: CASSPGTGGQETQYF. DNA for the CDR3: TGCGCCAGCAGCCCCGGGACAGGGGGGCAAGAGACCCAGTACTTC. Full variable domain (remainder filled in from reference TRBV5-1 and TRBJ2-5): KAGVTQTPRYLIKTRGQQVTLSCSPISGHRSVSWYQQTPGQGLQFLFEYFSETQRNKGNFPGRFSGRQFSNSRSEMNVSTLELGDSALYLCASSPGTGGQETQYFGPGTRLLVL.

This chain links TRBV11-2 with TRBJ2-7; 10 nucleotides match TRBD1. V dropped 4 bases and J dropped 2; count of bases not matched to a gene: 5. This CDR3 comprises 15 residues. The germline gives CDR1 SGHAT, CDR2 FQNNGV. The CDR3 reads CASSSPGTGAYEQYF. In DNA, the CDR3 is TGTGCCAGCAGCTCCCCTGGGACAGGGGCCTACGAGCAGTACTTC. Combining the CDR3 with reference TRBV11-2 and TRBJ2-7 gives the whole variable domain EAGVAQSPRYKIIEKRQSVAFWCNPISGHATLYWYQQILGQGPKLLIQFQNNGVVDDSQLPKDRFSAERLKGVDSTLKIQPAKLEDSAVYLCASSSPGTGAYEQYFGPGTRLTVT.

V gene TRBV9 combines with J gene TRBJ2-3; maybe TRBD1 (6 bases). Trimming stripped 4 bases from V and 3 bases from J, with 15 bases between. The germline gives CDR1 SGDLS, CDR2 YYNGEE. The CDR3 contains 15 residues. The CDR3 DNA follows: TGTGCCAGCAGCCTGGGGGCGCTGAGTACAGATACGCAGTATTTT. This sequence encodes CASSLGALSTDTQYF.

This rearrangement joins TRBV19 to TRBJ1-2; 9 bases fit TRBD1. V shed 3 bases and J 7 bases; nucleotides not matched to a gene: 6. Germline-derived CDR1 and CDR2 are LNHDA and SQIVND (reference sequence). CDR3 length: 14 residues. The CDR3 reads CASSMYATGGGYTF. CDR3 DNA: TGTGCCAGTAGTATGTACGCGACAGGGGGTGGCTACACCTTC.

This clone was seen a single time. V gene TRBV6-5 combines with J gene TRBJ2-1; D not resolved. CDR3 length: 14 amino acids. Germline V gene sequence: CDR1 MNHEY, CDR2 SVGAGI. The V and J ends lost 0 bases and 5 bases respectively, with 8 bases between them. The CDR3 is CASSYSAENNEQFF. The CDR3 bases are TGTGCCAGCAGTTACTCTGCGGAAAACAATGAGCAGTTCTTC.

This chain joins TRBV6-5 and TRBJ2-2, with D uncertain. In germline, CDR1 is MNHEY, CDR2 SVGAGI. Deletions cut 0 bases from V and 10 bases from J, with 9 bases between. CDR3 length: 13 residues. CDR3 in amino acids: CASSYSAYLELFF. Written as DNA, the CDR3 is TGTGCCAGCAGTTACTCGGCCTACTTGGAGCTGTTTTTT.

The V and J genes are TRBV27 and TRBJ2-3; 12 bases line up with TRBD2. Per germline, CDR1 MNHEY and CDR2 SMNVEV (reference sequence). The V gene end was trimmed by 0 bases and the J gene end by 4 bases; junction bases not matched to a gene: 8. This CDR3 is built from 18 residues. CDR3 coding DNA: TGTGCCAGCAGTTTATCCTCATCTAGCGGGAGGGCTCCAGATACGCAGTATTTT. It specifies CASSLSSSSGRAPDTQYF.